A single sample is the source of the 18 T cell receptor beta chains below, sequenced in a study of post-analysis software for immune sequencing data. Study-level findings and limits: TRBV5-6, TRBV5-1 and TRBV20-1 belonged to a set of roughly five TRBV segments that were more frequent in patients than controls.

Antigen specificity for these receptors is unknown. Unique molecular identifiers were built into the TCR beta cDNA libraries. TCRdb independently ran MiXCR on the PCR reads; one entry per CDR3 protein. The sample lists 450,000 to 700,000 distinct CDR3 sequences, about 40% seen once, with 1.7% in the top ten. Material: blood. The receptors derive from a girl aged 5 to 17 with multiple sclerosis.

The V gene is TRBV6-5, the J gene TRBJ2-3, with 10 bases identical to TRBD2. Per germline, CDR1 MNHEY and CDR2 SVGAGI. V shed 0 bases, J shed 8 bases, and the junction held 11 bases outside the gene matches. The CDR3 extends over 17 amino acids. The CDR3 loop is CASSYSGASGRDGTQYF. The CDR3, as DNA: TGTGCCAGCAGTTACTCTGGGGCTAGCGGGAGAGACGGTACGCAGTATTTT.

This clonotype was counted a single time. The germline gene is not matched at one end of the junction; a read error may be the cause. The chain combines TRBV5-6 with TRBJ2-1, with 8 positions matching TRBD2. Germline V gene sequence: CDR1 SGHDT, CDR2 YYEEEE. CDR3 length: 15 amino acids. CDR3 amino acids: CTSSSTGLEVYEQFF. For the CDR3, the DNA is TGTACCAGCAGCTCCACGGGACTAGAAGTCTATGAGCAGTTCTTC. The variable domain in full, with the rest retrieved from reference TRBV5-6 and TRBJ2-1, is DAGVTQSPTHLIKTRGQQVTLRCSPKSGHDTVSWYQQALGQGPQFIFQYYEEEERQRGNFPDRFSGHQFPNYSSELNVNALLLGDSALYLCTSSSTGLEVYEQFFGPGTRLTVL.

J is TRBJ2-6 and V is TRBV28; 7 bases agree with TRBD2. J was trimmed by 0 bases and V by 4 bases; bases with no gene match: 12. CDR3 length: 19 residues. The germline V gene encodes CDR1 MDHEN and CDR2 SYDVKM. CDR3 protein: CASSWSWRDYNSGANVLTF. The CDR3 DNA reads TGTGCCAGCAGTTGGAGTTGGCGGGACTACAACTCTGGGGCCAACGTCCTGACTTTC.

In this sample, this clonotype turned up many times. DNA of the CDR3: TGTGCCAGCAGCTACAGGGACTCCTACGAGCAGTACTTC. Protein: CASSYRDSYEQYF. The chain joins TRBV7-7 to TRBJ2-7, with a possible D match to TRBD1 (6 bases). V shed 4 bases and J shed 0 bases, with 7 bases lying between them. This CDR3 comprises 13 residues. Germline loops: CDR1 SSHAT, CDR2 FNYEAQ (reference sequence).

This rearrangement joins TRBV5-1 to TRBJ2-7, with D uncertain. Germline CDR1 is SGHRS and CDR2 is YFSETQ. This CDR3 is 13 amino acids long. Trimming pared 0 bases from V and 8 bases from J, leaving 12 bases between. This CDR3 is CASSLGAELQQYF. The CDR3 DNA is TGCGCCAGCAGCTTGGGCGCCGAACTTCAGCAGTACTTC.

Only a few counts were recorded for this clonotype. The chain combines TRBV3-1 with TRBJ2-1, with D possibly being TRBD1 (6 bases). The germline V gene encodes CDR1 LGHDT and CDR2 YNNKEL (reference sequence). This CDR3 has 12 residues. The V end lost 10 bases, the J end lost 7 bases, and 14 bases lay between the germline ends. This chain's CDR3 is CATTQGRNEQFF. CDR3 nucleotides: TGTGCCACCACACAGGGAAGGAATGAGCAGTTCTTC.

This clonotype has only a few counts. J is TRBJ2-1 and V is TRBV4-2; D ambiguous. Germline-derived CDR1 and CDR2 are LGHNA and YNFKEQ. The CDR3 spans 14 residues. The germline V and J ends were trimmed by 2 bases and 8 bases, with 13 bases remaining between them. As DNA, the CDR3 is TGTGCCAGCAGCCAATCCGATTCTTGGGATGAGCAGTTCTTC. This translates into CASSQSDSWDEQFF.

This clonotype was observed once. The chain couples TRBV12-3 or TRBV12-4 to TRBJ2-7; 10 positions match TRBD1. This CDR3 region has 18 residues. The J segment lost 2 bases and the V segment lost 5 bases, leaving 15 bases of the junction unmatched. The CDR3 sequence: CASSPSGTGDPLAYEQYF. For the CDR3, the DNA is TGTGCCAGCAGTCCCTCCGGGACAGGGGATCCATTAGCCTACGAGCAGTACTTC.

The genes are TRBV4-2 and TRBJ2-1; TRBD2 matches at 15 bases. The CDR3 has 17 amino acids. V lost 4 bases to trimming and J lost 8 bases; unmatched junction nucleotides: 9. The germline CDR1 and CDR2 sequences are LGHNA and YNFKEQ. CDR3 loop: CASSPGTSGRRFHEQFF. CDR3 sequence (DNA): TGTGCCAGCAGCCCAGGGACTAGCGGGAGGAGGTTCCATGAGCAGTTCTTC.

V and J are TRBV20-1 and TRBJ1-3; a possible D gene is TRBD1 (5 bases). CDR3 length: 13 residues. Germline V gene sequence: CDR1 DFQATT, CDR2 SNEGSKA (reference sequence). Between the trimmed V and J ends, which lost 5 bases and 0 bases, there was a span of 8 bases. The CDR3 loop is CSADSASGNTIYF. Here the CDR3 DNA reads TGCAGTGCTGACAGCGCCTCTGGAAACACCATATATTTT.

The chain couples TRBV7-9 to TRBJ1-5; D call uncertain. V lost 1 base and J lost 5, with 21 bases in between. The germline V gene has CDR1 SEHNR and CDR2 FQNEAQ (reference sequence). The CDR3 is made up of 18 amino acids. The CDR3 sequence: CASSLVSFKGDIDQPQHF. The CDR3 DNA reads TGTGCCAGCAGCTTAGTGTCCTTCAAGGGCGATATTGATCAGCCCCAGCATTTT.

V gene TRBV5-1 combines with J gene TRBJ2-5; D tentatively fits TRBD1 or TRBD2 (5 bases each). The germline V and J ends were trimmed by 4 bases and 5 bases, with 12 bases remaining between them. Germline V gene lookup returns CDR1 SGHRS and CDR2 YFSETQ. The CDR3 runs to 13 residues. For the CDR3, the DNA is TGCGCCAGCAGCGGGACCCGAGAGGAGACCCAGTACTTC. This translates into CASSGTREETQYF.

This chain joins TRBV6-1 and TRBJ2-1, with D tentatively TRBD1 (5 bases). The V gene's germline CDR1 is MNHNS and CDR2 SASEGT. V dropped 5 bases and J dropped 2 bases, with 16 bases sitting between them. The CDR3 covers 16 residues. The CDR3 nucleotides are TGTGCCAGCAGTCCAGTCATCAGCAGGGCCTACAATGAGCAGTTCTTC. Translating it yields CASSPVISRAYNEQFF.

CDR3 DNA sequence: TGTGCCAGCAGGGACCGGTTTCAAGAGACCCAGTACTTC. Translated: CASRDRFQETQYF. The chain recombines TRBV25-1 with TRBJ2-5; D not certain. V lost 6 bases, J lost 2 bases, and 10 bases lay in between. Germline CDR1 is MGHDK and CDR2 is SYGVNS. CDR3 size: 13 residues. The full variable domain, with the rest looked up from reference TRBV25-1 and TRBJ2-5, is EADIYQTPRYLVIGTGKKITLECSQTMGHDKMYWYQQDPGMELHLIHYSYGVNSTEKGDLSSESTVSRIRTEHFPLTLESARPSHTSQYLCASRDRFQETQYFGPGTRLLVL.

This clonotype was detected only a few times. This chain joins TRBV12-3 or TRBV12-4 and TRBJ2-5; 10 bases match TRBD2. The J call may be mistaken, given a closer DNA end match to TRBJ2-7. The CDR3 contains 14 residues. This CDR3 is CASSPGLAIGEQYF. The CDR3 DNA reads as TGTGCCAGCAGTCCGGGACTAGCGATAGGCGAGCAGTACTTC.

This clonotype has a handful of counts. The chain is built from TRBV12-3 or TRBV12-4 and TRBJ2-5; tentative D call: TRBD1 (7 bases). The CDR3 runs 19 residues. The germline V and J ends were trimmed by 6 bases and 4 bases, with 30 bases remaining between them. This chain's CDR3 is CASSPTISIARQGGETQYF. Written as DNA, the CDR3 is TGTGCCAGCAGCCCTACCATTTCCATAGCACGACAGGGAGGAGAGACCCAGTACTTC.

The genes are TRBV12-5 and TRBJ1-5; D may be TRBD1 (5 bases). This CDR3 has 14 amino acids. Trimming removed 5 bases at V and 6 bases at J, with 14 bases between. Germline V gene sequence: CDR1 LGHNT, CDR2 FRNRAP. The chain's CDR3 is CASGRTGAAQPQHF. CDR3 coding DNA: TGTGCTAGTGGTAGGACCGGGGCAGCTCAGCCCCAGCATTTT.

About this clonotype itself: One end of the junction is discordant with germline, which a read error may explain. V and J are TRBV28 and TRBJ1-1; D is uncertain. Germline lookup yields CDR1 MDHEN and CDR2 SYDVKM. The CDR3 length is 14 residues. The DNA of the CDR3 is TGTGCCAGCAGTTCGTTGGGCGAAAACACTGAAGTTTTCTTT. Protein: CASSSLGENTEVFF. Using reference TRBV28 and TRBJ1-1 for the parts outside the CDR3, the full variable domain is DVKVTQSSRYLVKRTGEKVFLECVQDMDHENMFWYRQDPGLGLRLIYFSYDVKMKEKGDIPEGYSVSREKKERFSLILESASTNQTSMYLCASSSLGENTEVFFGQGTRLTVV.